This T cell receptor (beta chain) was captured in a study of Graves' ophthalmopathy and Graves' hyperthyroidism. Study outcomes and limitations: Blood also contained most of the expanded thyroid clonotypes above 0.001 frequency. Ophthalmopathy progression predictions by the model showed about 79% specificity and 70.59% sensitivity. Ophthalmopathy and stable hyperthyroidism were discriminated by a 13-signature model, with about 90% sensitivity and 81.08% specificity.

This clonotype was picked up many times. Its antigen remains unidentified. The CDR3 sequence is 16 residues long. The J segment lost 2 bases and the V segment lost 0 bases, leaving 6 bases of the junction unmatched. In germline, CDR1 is SGHAT, CDR2 FQNNGV. RNA transcripts served as template for amplifying TCR beta CDR3 sequences. First-round RT-PCR employed HTBI primers, with a second-round multiplex PCR after it. TCRdb reanalysed the multiplex PCR reads using MiXCR and keeps one entry per CDR3 protein. The table shows around 470,000 distinct CDR3 sequences, with about 15% occurring only once. Sequenced material: blood. V usage is TRBV11-2 and J usage is TRBJ1-2; 7 nucleotides agree with TRBD1. The origin of this receptor is a woman in her 30s with Graves' ophthalmopathy. The CDR3 region is CASSLDPEQGNYGYTF. In DNA form, the CDR3 reads TGTGCCAGCAGCTTAGATCCGGAACAGGGGAACTATGGCTACACCTTC.